The T cell receptor (beta chain) under discussion was sequenced for a study of T cell responses to AZD1222 COVID-19 vaccine (dated by TCRdb to the early 2020s). At the level of the whole study: Because spike-specific TCR depth and breadth did not differ between the two schedules, AZD1222 recipients who got a second dose at roughly 4 weeks were pooled with those who got a second dose at roughly 12 weeks. Trial participants were enrolled by age into 18-55, 56-69 and 70-plus year subgroups, with about 150, 28 and 57 TCR-sequenced participants respectively. TCR sequencing covered some 250 trial participants: approximately 200 given two doses of AZD1222 and about 26 given two doses of MenACWY control vaccine.

Summary of the overall study and its limitations: The 56-69-year group was small, and its depth increase did not reach significance, likely because of low power. Epitopes outside the regions mutated in the B.1.351 and B.1.1.7 variants were reportedly recognized by nearly half of the unique spike-specific TCRs. Participants were mostly white British and included more females than males, and it was suggested by the authors that clonal diversity may have been underestimated. Conclusions about previously exposed vaccinees were limited because only six AZD1222 recipients were SARS-CoV-2 seropositive at baseline. Because no day 14 peak-response samples were available, the repertoires could be characterized only after the peak T cell response. CD4 TCRs associated with the vaccine covered the entire spike protein, and the dominant responses were in regions 160-218 and 743-854. A significant rise in spike-specific TCR breadth and depth was observed after two AZD1222 doses relative to day 0 and relative to MenACWY recipients.

The sample's time point, from its label and the paper: baseline before first vaccination. Vaccinee samples came from UK trials COV001 and COV002, including a single-blind randomized controlled phase 2/3 trial of AZD1222 (ChAdOx1 nCoV-19) in healthy adults. For TCRbeta chain sequencing, PBMC samples were collected from trial participants at day 0 and at day 28 after the second dose. The CDR3 regions of human TCRbeta chains were analyzed by immunosequencing. The published analysis was carried out like this. TCRs in the repertoires were compared against a reference library of SARS-CoV-2-specific TCRs that had been generated with the MIRA antigen-specificity platform. Breadth meant the fraction of unique TCRs that were SARS-CoV-2-associated, whereas depth meant the fraction of total T cells that were SARS-CoV-2-associated. Using the MIRA data, each spike-specific TCR was assigned both to the spike region to which the TCR was reactive and to a CD4 or CD8 class. Log10-transformed breadth and depth values were compared by one-way ANOVA with Sidak's multiple comparisons tests. TCRdb provides this immuneACCESS table in a form limited to in-frame rearrangements. Some clones are lacking; in checked studies, under half of them reflect an unresolved V gene, and why the rest are absent is not known. V and J calls plus clone size are reproduced from that table; the DNA served to infer D and trimming. Within this sample are about 190,000 clones, with about 94% of them counted one time only. The ten largest clones add up to roughly 9.2% of the sample.

Comments on this clone: Its antigen has not been determined. The input lacks base qualities; no much larger clone sits a single base away.

The material sequenced was peripheral blood, taken on day 0 of AZD1222 vaccination. This TCR was recovered from an adult in good health.

CDR3 loop: CASSLDRVSGGEAFF. At the DNA level, the sequence is TGCGCCAGCAGCCTGGACAGGGTAAGCGGTGGTGAAGCTTTCTTT. The rearranged chain carries TRBV5-1 and TRBJ1-1, with 8 junctional bases fitting TRBD1. The CDR3 has 15 amino acids, counting the end cysteine and phenylalanine. The CDR3 DNA has 45 bases and is translated from base 1. Relative to germline, V is missing 4 bases and J is missing 7 bases, with 12 bases of the junction outside any gene match. The germline V gene encodes CDR1 SGHRS and CDR2 YFSETQ.